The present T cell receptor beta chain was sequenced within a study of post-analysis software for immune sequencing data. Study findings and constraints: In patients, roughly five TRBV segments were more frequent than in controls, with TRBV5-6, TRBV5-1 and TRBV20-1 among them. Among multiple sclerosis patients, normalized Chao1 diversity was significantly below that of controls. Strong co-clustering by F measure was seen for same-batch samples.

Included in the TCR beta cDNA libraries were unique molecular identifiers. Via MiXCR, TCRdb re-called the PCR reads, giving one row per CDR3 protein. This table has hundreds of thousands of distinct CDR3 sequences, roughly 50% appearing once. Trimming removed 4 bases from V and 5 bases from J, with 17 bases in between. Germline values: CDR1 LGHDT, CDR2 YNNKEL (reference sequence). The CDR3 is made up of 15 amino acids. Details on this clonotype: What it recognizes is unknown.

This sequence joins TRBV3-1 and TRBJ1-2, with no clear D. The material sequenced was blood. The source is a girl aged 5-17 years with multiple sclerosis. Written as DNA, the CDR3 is TGTGCCAGCAGCCCTGTGGGCCCGGCCCTTTATGGCTACACCTTC. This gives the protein CASSPVGPALYGYTF.